The 11 T cell receptor beta chains listed next were all sequenced from one sample in a study of blood T cell repertoires in COVID-19. Profiling relied on immunoSEQ multiplex PCR, and the TCRdb table lists in-frame clones only, not all of them. The table has 250,000 to 300,000 clones, 86% seen once. Sequenced: PBMCs or T cells enriched from blood (not recorded which). Source of these receptors: a man aged 18 to 30 who had recovered from COVID-19.

This rearrangement joins TRBV7-8 to TRBJ2-1; weak D call: TRBD2 (6 bases). V was cut by 3 bases and J by 4 bases, with 13 bases left in between. The germline V gene has CDR1 SGHVS and CDR2 FQNEAQ. This CDR3 region has 15 residues. The CDR3 reads CASSFRRVDYNEQFF. DNA of the CDR3: TGTGCCAGCAGCTTTAGGAGGGTAGATTACAATGAGCAGTTCTTC.

The chain carries TRBV11-1 and TRBJ2-1; TRBD2 is a possible D gene (6 bases). CDR1 is SGHAT, CDR2 FQDESV, per germline (reference sequence). The CDR3 length is 14 residues. Trimming stripped 4 bases from V and 4 bases from J, with 11 bases between. This CDR3 reads CASSYPGSYNEQFF. CDR3 DNA sequence: TGTGCCAGCAGCTACCCCGGGAGTTACAATGAGCAGTTCTTC.

The chain combines TRBV12-3 or TRBV12-4 with TRBJ1-5; no clear D. The CDR3 contains 13 residues. The V end lost 3 bases, the J end lost 0 bases, and 3 bases lay between the germline ends. CDR3 sequence: CASSFYSNQPQHF. The CDR3 DNA follows: TGTGCCAGCAGTTTTTATAGCAATCAGCCCCAGCATTTT.

The chain employs TRBV2 and TRBJ2-7, with D possibly TRBD1 on 5 matching bases. CDR3 length equals 14 residues. Germline loops: CDR1 SNHLY, CDR2 FYNNEI. Trimming took off 6 bases at V and 2 bases at J, with 14 bases between the two ends. As DNA, the CDR3 is TGTGCCAGCAGCCAACAGGCTACCGCCTACGAGCAGTACTTC. This sequence encodes CASSQQATAYEQYF.

This chain connects TRBV30 to TRBJ2-5, with 8 positions matching TRBD1. From germline, CDR1 is GTSNPN and CDR2 SVGIG (reference sequence). This CDR3 spans 14 amino acids. V shed 0 bases and J 6 bases; nucleotides not matched to a gene: 6. CDR3 sequence: CAWSVTGGRKTQYF. The CDR3 DNA reads TGTGCCTGGAGTGTAACAGGGGGGAGAAAGACCCAGTACTTC. The entire variable domain, with the rest obtained from reference TRBV30 and TRBJ2-5, is as follows: SQTIHQWPATLVQPVGSPLSLECTVEGTSNPNLYWYRQAAGRGLQLLFYSVGIGQISSEVPQNLSASRPQDRQFILSSKKLLLSDSGFYLCAWSVTGGRKTQYFGPGTRLLVL.

The V and J genes are TRBV6-1 and TRBJ1-5; D is unresolved. V dropped 3 bases and J dropped 6 bases, with 18 bases sitting between them. Germline V lookup: CDR1 MNHNS, CDR2 SASEGT. This CDR3 has 16 amino acids. Here the CDR3 reads CASSDGGRLRSQPQHF. The DNA for the CDR3 is TGTGCCAGCAGTGATGGTGGAAGGTTGAGGAGTCAGCCCCAGCATTTT.

J is TRBJ2-7 and V is TRBV12-3 or TRBV12-4, with a tentative D call TRBD2 (5 bases). Trimming pared 3 bases from V and 5 bases from J, leaving 8 bases between. The CDR3 runs to 12 residues. CDR3 residues: CASSFTGDEQYF. CDR3 DNA: TGTGCCAGCAGTTTCACCGGGGACGAGCAGTACTTC.

The chain has TRBV7-9 and TRBJ1-3; D not certain. This CDR3 contains 13 residues. CDR1 and CDR2 from the germline V gene are SEHNR and FQNEAQ (reference sequence). V lost 5 bases and J lost 8, with 13 bases in between. The CDR3 sequence: CASSLNERYTIYF. The CDR3 bases are TGTGCCAGCAGCCTTAATGAGAGGTACACCATATATTTT.

The chain joins TRBV18 to TRBJ2-4; TRBD1 agrees at 7 bases. V shed 4 bases, J shed 5 bases, and the junction held 5 bases outside the gene matches. There are 14 residues in the CDR3. Per germline, CDR1 KGHSH and CDR2 LQKENI. The DNA for the CDR3 is TGTGCCAGCTCACGGGCAGGGGGTCAAAACATTCAGTACTTC. Its protein is CASSRAGGQNIQYF.

V gene TRBV6-5 combines with J gene TRBJ1-4, with TRBD1 matching over 7 bases. CDR1 and CDR2 (germline): MNHEY, SVGAGI. V shed 0 bases, J shed 8 bases, and the junction held 6 bases outside the gene matches. The CDR3 runs to 15 residues. The CDR3 sequence is CASSYSYRGPEKLFF. In DNA, the CDR3 is TGTGCCAGCAGTTACTCATACAGGGGACCGGAAAAACTGTTTTTT.

This rearrangement joins TRBV20-1 to TRBJ2-3; TRBD2 aligns across 9 bases. With V trimmed by 3 bases and J by 5 bases, 12 bases remained unmatched. The CDR3 sequence is 16 residues long. Germline CDR1 DFQATT, CDR2 SNEGSKA (reference sequence). The CDR3: CSASGSGLARRDTQYF. The CDR3 DNA reads as TGCAGTGCTAGTGGGTCAGGACTAGCGCGCCGAGATACGCAGTATTTT.